The present entry profiles one TCR beta chain with its context. This sample was taken from a study of blood T cells in healthy people across ages. A second PCR of 7 to 11 cycles used a sample-barcoded 5' primer and a J-beta primer mix. TCRdb reanalysed the 5' RACE reads using MiXCR and keeps one entry per CDR3 protein. The table includes about 800,000 distinct CDR3 sequences, about 25% detected once. This sample was shared with a second study, whose subject was T cells of mothers and their children.

The origin of this receptor is a boy aged 10-17 years in good health. Sequenced: blood.

The CDR3 bases are TGTGCCAGCAGCTTAGGACCTTCTCGGGATACGCAGTATTTT. It encodes CASSLGPSRDTQYF. The chain uses TRBV7-2 and TRBJ2-3; D is undetermined. Deletions cut 1 base from V and 6 bases from J, with 11 bases between. The CDR3 contains 14 residues. From germline, CDR1 is SGHTA and CDR2 FQGNSA.